What follows describes a single TCR beta chain. As yet, its antigen is unknown. This CDR3 spans 13 amino acids. Germline CDR1 and CDR2: MNHEY and SVGAGI. The V and J ends lost 2 bases and 5 bases respectively, with 9 bases between them. The sample comes from a study of blood T cells in healthy people across ages. Study-wide results and limits: Unsorted PBMCs prevented conclusive naive versus antigen-experienced comparison.

Primers used in a second PCR of about 6 to 11 cycles were a sample-barcoded 5' primer and a J-beta primer mix. Each cDNA molecule, via a template-switch adaptor with 12 random nucleotides, was tagged. TCRdb re-analysed the 5' RACE reads in MiXCR, keeping a single row per CDR3 protein. The sample includes 380,000 or so distinct CDR3 sequences, over 45% of them seen just once. The sample was blood. The clonotype comes from a man aged 60 to 69 in good health. The J gene is TRBJ1-1, the V gene TRBV6-5; D is ambiguous. CDR3 loop: CASSYMGTTEAFF. As DNA, the CDR3 is TGTGCCAGCAGTTACATGGGCACGACTGAAGCTTTCTTT.